This T cell receptor beta chain was sequenced in a study of blood T cell repertoires in COVID-19. Whole-study context: The origin of the acute and convalescent COVID-19 samples was the United States, Italy and Spain. Sample material is recorded as cDNA or gDNA derived from T cells, B-cell-depleted T cells, or PBMCs.

Germline V CDR1 and CDR2: SEHNR, FQNEAQ (reference sequence). The CDR3 has 15 amino acids. V shed 5 bases and J shed 5 bases, with 18 bases lying between them. Per the authors' pipeline: Researchers report that nucleated cell counts were estimated from reference gene primer amplification. Clones were read by immunoSEQ multiplex PCR, and TCRdb kept only the in-frame ones, dropping some. V and J calls and clone size come straight from that table; D and trimming were deduced from the DNA. This table holds around 150,000 clones, approximately 88% found once. The chain recombines TRBV7-9 with TRBJ2-5; D unclear. Sequenced input: peripheral blood. The sequence was collected from a woman older than 75 with active or convalescent COVID-19. The CDR3: CASSLRRPGGETQYF. CDR3 sequence (DNA): TGTGCCAGCAGCCTGCGACGGCCGGGTGGGGAGACCCAGTACTTC.